The 30 T cell receptor beta chains below come from one sample, sequenced in a study of cytomegalovirus exposure and HLA in healthy donors. Use of 60 Vbeta and 13 Jbeta primers characterized the PCR. Clones were sequenced by immunoSEQ multiplex PCR, and TCRdb holds only the in-frame ones, with some missing. Of 90,000 to 120,000 clones in the sample, roughly 85% were seen once. The specimen sequenced was PBMCs. The receptors were sampled from a man in his fifties or sixties in good health and CMV-seropositive.

A single count supports this clone. The chain has TRBV6-5 and TRBJ2-7; 7 nucleotides line up with TRBD1. The CDR3 consists of 13 residues. V lost 6 bases, J lost 2 bases, and 4 bases stayed unmatched. In germline, CDR1 is MNHEY, CDR2 SVGAGI. CDR3 loop: CASRGQDAYEQYF. The CDR3 DNA reads TGTGCCAGCAGAGGACAGGACGCCTACGAGCAGTACTTC.

The rearrangement uses TRBV7-2 and TRBJ1-5; weak D call: TRBD1 (5 bases). V gave up 2 bases and J gave up 6 bases, with 11 bases separating them. Germline CDR1 is SGHTA and CDR2 is FQGNSA. The CDR3 length is 14 residues. The chain's CDR3 is CASSLWGVRQPQHF. The DNA for the CDR3 is TGTGCCAGCAGCTTATGGGGGGTCCGTCAGCCCCAGCATTTT.

The CDR3 nucleotides are TGTGCCAGCAGTTACTCGAACCAGGCGCCCTGGGATGGCTACACCTTC. Its protein is CASSYSNQAPWDGYTF. The rearrangement joins TRBV6-5 to TRBJ1-2; D is undetermined. V lost 0 bases to trimming and J lost 6 bases, with 17 bases between them. Germline-derived CDR1 and CDR2 are MNHEY and SVGAGI. This CDR3 region has 16 residues.

As to this clone: Compared with germline, one end of the junction differs, possibly owing to a read error. The same CDR3 can be traced to other DNA sequences in this sample. The chain is built from TRBV5-1 and TRBJ1-1, with 9 bases aligning to TRBD1. The germline CDR1 and CDR2 sequences are SGHRS and YFSETQ. CDR3 length: 15 amino acids. CDR3 nucleotide sequence: TGCGCCAGCAGCTTACCGGGACAGGGAGCCTCTGAAGCCTTCTTT. Encoded protein: CASSLPGQGASEAFF.

CDR3: CASSIPGRLEAFF. The CDR3 DNA sequence: TGTGCCAGCAGCATCCCTGGGCGCTTGGAAGCTTTCTTT. The V and J genes are TRBV5-6 and TRBJ1-1; D gene ambiguous. The germline gives CDR1 SGHDT, CDR2 YYEEEE. V was trimmed by 4 bases and J by 8 bases, leaving 15 bases between them. The CDR3 is 13 amino acids.

V is TRBV9 and J is TRBJ1-2; the match to TRBD1 covers 10 bases. The CDR3 runs to 15 residues. Germline assignment: CDR1 SGDLS and CDR2 YYNGEE. The J segment lost 3 bases and the V segment lost 3 bases, leaving 5 bases of the junction unmatched. CDR3 nucleotides: TGTGCCAGCAGCGGCGCCGGGACAGGGGACTATGGCTACACCTTC. The encoded protein is CASSGAGTGDYGYTF.

This clone was recorded a few times. The chain joins TRBV28 to TRBJ1-1, with D unresolved. Looked up from germline, CDR1 is MDHEN and CDR2 is SYDVKM. Trimming stripped 4 bases from V and 1 base from J, with 4 bases between. This CDR3 is built from 12 residues. The CDR3 coding sequence is TGTGCCAGCAGTTCCTCGAACACTGAAGCTTTCTTT. This sequence encodes CASSSSNTEAFF. The whole variable domain, filled in from reference TRBV28 and TRBJ1-1, reads DVKVTQSSRYLVKRTGEKVFLECVQDMDHENMFWYRQDPGLGLRLIYFSYDVKMKEKGDIPEGYSVSREKKERFSLILESASTNQTSMYLCASSSSNTEAFFGQGTRLTVV.

The chain has TRBV5-6 and TRBJ2-1, with D possibly TRBD2 on 5 matching bases. The CDR3 length is 15 residues. Germline V CDR1 and CDR2: SGHDT, YYEEEE. Trimming removed 3 bases at V and 0 bases at J, with 10 bases between. As DNA, the CDR3 is TGTGCCAGCAGCTCGGGATCCCGCTCCTACAATGAGCAGTTCTTC. Its translation is CASSSGSRSYNEQFF.

The chain links TRBV2 to TRBJ1-1; tentatively, D is TRBD1 (5 bases). The germline V gene has CDR1 SNHLY and CDR2 FYNNEI. Trimming pared 1 base from V and 1 base from J, leaving 13 bases between. The CDR3 length is 16 residues. The chain's CDR3 is CASSEEGATGNTEAFF. In nucleotides, the CDR3 is TGTGCCAGCAGTGAAGAAGGGGCCACGGGGAACACTGAAGCTTTCTTT.

The J gene is TRBJ1-1, the V gene TRBV19; weak D call: TRBD1 (5 bases). The CDR3 covers 17 residues. CDR1 and CDR2 (germline): LNHDA, SQIVND (reference sequence). V was pared by 7 bases and J by 6 bases, with 27 bases between. CDR3 DNA: TGTGCCAGTACCACATACGGGGGGGGGACCCAAAGACCTGAAGCTTTCTTT. Protein: CASTTYGGGTQRPEAFF.

The rearrangement joins TRBV7-8 to TRBJ1-5, with no clear D. The V gene's germline CDR1 is SGHVS and CDR2 FQNEAQ. The CDR3 extends over 13 amino acids. V was clipped by 0 bases and J by 5 bases, with 5 bases between them. The CDR3 region is CASSLARDQPQHF. CDR3 bases: TGTGCCAGCAGCTTAGCCCGAGATCAGCCCCAGCATTTT.

This chain links TRBV19 with TRBJ1-1, with no clear D. Germline CDR1 LNHDA, CDR2 SQIVND (reference sequence). V was shortened by 6 bases and J by 7 bases, with 12 bases between the two germline ends. CDR3 length: 12 residues. CDR3 in DNA: TGTGCCAGTAGCCTAAGCAACTTTGAAGCTTTCTTT. It codes for CASSLSNFEAFF.

This chain joins TRBV2 and TRBJ1-5; 8 bases are shared with TRBD1. Trimming removed 8 bases from V and 3 bases from J; junction bases left unmatched: 6. There are 14 residues in the CDR3. Germline V gene sequence: CDR1 SNHLY, CDR2 FYNNEI. CDR3 residues: CASELDRANQPQHF. CDR3 bases: TGTGCCAGCGAATTGGACAGGGCCAATCAGCCCCAGCATTTT. The full variable domain, rest sourced from reference TRBV2 and TRBJ1-5, is EPEVTQTPSHQVTQMGQEVILRCVPISNHLYFYWYRQILGQKVEFLVSFYNNEISEKSEIFDDQFSVERPDGSNFTLKIRSTKLEDSAMYFCASELDRANQPQHFGDGTRLSIL.

This chain connects TRBV11-3 to TRBJ2-5, with TRBD2 matching over 8 bases. CDR3 length equals 16 residues. Unmatched junction bases numbered 9, after V lost 5 bases and J lost 1 base. The germline gives CDR1 SGHNT, CDR2 YENEEA. The CDR3 DNA is TGTGCCAGCAGCCCCAGGGGTGCGGGGGGCCAAGAGACCCAGTACTTC. It codes for CASSPRGAGGQETQYF.

The sample holds one count of this clone. The chain has TRBV5-1 and TRBJ2-7; TRBD2 is a possible D gene (6 bases). This CDR3 region has 16 residues. Germline loops: CDR1 SGHRS, CDR2 YFSETQ. V was cut by 0 bases and J by 0 bases, with 13 bases left in between. Here the CDR3 DNA reads TGCGCCAGCAGCTTGGCCCGGGGGACGTACTCCTACGAGCAGTACTTC. It yields the protein CASSLARGTYSYEQYF.

The J gene is TRBJ2-7, the V gene TRBV7-7, with 8 positions matching TRBD1. This CDR3 is 14 amino acids long. Germline values: CDR1 SSHAT, CDR2 FNYEAQ (reference sequence). The junction had 6 bases not matched to a gene; V was cut back by 3 bases and J by 5 bases. CDR3 sequence: CASSFQGARNEQYF. CDR3 DNA sequence: TGTGCCAGCAGCTTCCAGGGGGCGAGAAACGAGCAGTACTTC.

This clone occurred once. The chain employs TRBV9 and TRBJ1-1, with D maybe TRBD1 (5 bases). Between the trimmed V and J ends, which lost 3 bases and 9 bases, there was a span of 21 bases. This CDR3 is built from 15 residues. Germline values: CDR1 SGDLS, CDR2 YYNGEE. DNA for the CDR3: TGTGCCAGCAGCGCCGAAGAACTGGGGGGACCCAAAGCTTTCTTT. Residues: CASSAEELGGPKAFF. The whole variable domain, remainder taken from reference TRBV9 and TRBJ1-1, is DSGVTQTPKHLITATGQRVTLRCSPRSGDLSVYWYQQSLDQGLQFLIQYYNGEERAKGNILERFSAQQFPDLHSELNLSSLELGDSALYFCASSAEELGGPKAFFGQGTRLTVV.

The chain has TRBV5-4 and TRBJ1-2; the D gene is possibly TRBD1 (6 bases). The V end lost 4 bases, the J end lost 5 bases, and 12 bases lay between the germline ends. The germline gives CDR1 SGHNT, CDR2 YYREEE (reference sequence). This CDR3 region has 13 residues. The CDR3 nucleotides are TGTGCCAGCAGCCATGGACAGTCGTATGGCTACACCTTC. The encoded protein is CASSHGQSYGYTF.

The V gene is TRBV2, the J gene TRBJ2-3, with a tentative D call TRBD1 (6 bases). The V and J ends lost 4 bases and 4 bases respectively, with 15 bases between them. CDR1 is SNHLY, CDR2 FYNNEI, per germline. This CDR3 is 15 amino acids long. This CDR3 reads CASSARGRGADTQYF. The CDR3 DNA reads as TGTGCCAGCAGTGCCAGGGGCCGTGGGGCAGATACGCAGTATTTT.

This chain joins TRBV18 and TRBJ2-7, with 8 bases matching TRBD2. V was pared by 2 bases and J by 1 base, with 1 base of the junction left unmatched. The CDR3 has 14 amino acids. From germline, CDR1 is KGHSH and CDR2 LQKENI. The DNA for the CDR3 is TGTGCCAGCTCACCAAGCGGGGGTTCCTACGAGCAGTACTTC. Amino acids: CASSPSGGSYEQYF.

The V and J genes are TRBV9 and TRBJ1-6; 8 bases align to TRBD1. J was trimmed by 8 bases and V by 0 bases; bases with no gene match: 7. The germline V gene has CDR1 SGDLS and CDR2 YYNGEE. The CDR3 spans 16 residues. The CDR3 protein is CASSVGLPGGDSPLHF. The CDR3, as DNA: TGTGCCAGCAGCGTAGGGCTCCCAGGGGGCGATTCACCCCTCCACTTT.

The J gene is TRBJ1-6, the V gene TRBV10-3, with D tentatively TRBD1 (5 bases). V shed 4 bases and J shed 10 bases, with 14 bases lying between them. CDR1 and CDR2 from the germline V gene are ENHRY and SYGVKD. The CDR3 contains 14 residues. Written as DNA, the CDR3 is TGTGCCATCAGTGGGGGCTCGAGAGAGTCACCCCTCCACTTT. Protein product: CAISGGSRESPLHF.

CDR3 in amino acids: CASSPMTGNNEKLFF. The DNA for the CDR3 is TGCGCCAGCAGCCCCATGACAGGGAATAATGAAAAACTGTTTTTT. J is TRBJ1-4 and V is TRBV5-1, with 7 bases aligning to TRBD1. Germline lookup yields CDR1 SGHRS and CDR2 YFSETQ. The CDR3 spans 15 residues. Unmatched junction bases numbered 7, after V lost 4 bases and J lost 4 bases.

This chain uses TRBV7-2 with TRBJ2-7, with D unresolved. Germline CDR1 reads SGHTA; CDR2 reads FQGNSA. The CDR3 sequence is 12 residues long. The germline V and J ends were trimmed by 5 bases and 4 bases, with 9 bases remaining between them. The CDR3 sequence: CASSPAEYEQYF. The CDR3 coding sequence is TGTGCCAGCAGCCCGGCGGAATACGAGCAGTACTTC.

This clone has only a few counts. This rearrangement joins TRBV6-1 to TRBJ1-1; a weak D match, TRBD1 (6 bases). This CDR3 is built from 15 residues. The germline CDR1 and CDR2 sequences are MNHNS and SASEGT. Trimming left V 3 bases short and J 0 bases short, with 11 bases between. CDR3 in amino acids: CASSDRAGVNTEAFF. The CDR3 coding sequence is TGTGCCAGCAGTGACCGGGCAGGGGTGAACACTGAAGCTTTCTTT.

The chain couples TRBV10-1 to TRBJ2-7; tentatively, D is TRBD1 (5 bases). CDR1 is WNHNN and CDR2 is SYGVQD in the germline V gene (reference sequence). Trimming removed 2 bases at V and 5 bases at J, with 10 bases between. This CDR3 has 13 amino acids. In DNA form, the CDR3 reads TGCGCCAGCAGTGAGGAGACAGCCAACGAGCAGTACTTC. It is translated as CASSEETANEQYF.

The CDR3 here is CASSLGAGPKGNSPLHF. The CDR3 region has the DNA TGTGCCAGCAGCTTAGGCGCGGGGCCAAAAGGAAATTCACCCCTCCACTTT. The V gene is TRBV7-8, the J gene TRBJ1-6, with a tentative D call TRBD1 (5 bases). Trimming took off 1 base at V and 7 bases at J, with 17 bases between the two ends. The CDR3 totals 17 residues. Looked up from germline, CDR1 is SGHVS and CDR2 is FQNEAQ. Full variable domain (missing parts from reference TRBV7-8 and TRBJ1-6): GAGVSQSPRYKVAKRGQDVALRCDPISGHVSLFWYQQALGQGPEFLTYFQNEAQLDKSGLPSDRFFAERPEGSVSTLKIQRTQQEDSAVYLCASSLGAGPKGNSPLHFGNGTRLTVT.

This chain connects TRBV19 to TRBJ1-4; a possible D gene is TRBD1 (5 bases). The CDR3 consists of 13 residues. Germline lookup yields CDR1 LNHDA and CDR2 SQIVND (reference sequence). Trimming stripped 9 bases from V and 3 bases from J, with 11 bases between. The CDR3 protein is CASSWGANEKLFF. CDR3 nucleotide sequence: TGTGCCAGCTCATGGGGGGCTAATGAAAAACTGTTTTTT.

The chain carries TRBV7-7 and TRBJ2-2, with 12 bases fitting TRBD2. The ends lost 5 bases at V and 7 bases at J; junction bases unmatched: 5. This CDR3 has 15 amino acids. The germline V gene encodes CDR1 SSHAT and CDR2 FNYEAQ (reference sequence). CDR3 region: CASSAGLAGNGELFF. The DNA for the CDR3 is TGTGCCAGCAGCGCCGGACTAGCGGGGAACGGGGAGCTGTTTTTT. Drawing the rest from reference TRBV7-7 and TRBJ2-2, the complete variable domain is GAGVSQSPRYKVTKRGQDVTLRCDPISSHATLYWYQQALGQGPEFLTYFNYEAQPDKSGLPSDRFSAERPEGSISTLTIQRTEQRDSAMYRCASSAGLAGNGELFFGEGSRLTVL.

This chain connects TRBV23-1 to TRBJ1-2, with no clear D. TRBV23-1 is classed as an ORF, of uncertain function. This CDR3 spans 17 amino acids. The V and J ends lost 3 bases and 10 bases respectively, with 27 bases between them. The CDR3 DNA reads TGCGCCAGCAGTCATCCCACCTCCCGGACTGATCTTCAGGTCTACACCTTC. It is translated as CASSHPTSRTDLQVYTF.